Sequencing of this T cell receptor (beta chain) was carried out in a study of T-cell reconstitution after alpha-beta-depleted transplantation in children. TCRbeta library construction was performed incorporating unique molecular identifiers. TCRdb passed the PCR reads through MiXCR, listing each CDR3 protein once. The table shows about 270,000 distinct CDR3 sequences, with more than 8% occurring only once. Trimming cost V 1 base and J 4 bases; bases outside gene matches: 3. The V gene's germline CDR1 is LGHDT and CDR2 YNNKEL (reference sequence). This CDR3 has 17 amino acids. V usage is TRBV3-1 and J usage is TRBJ2-2; 13 positions match TRBD2. The input for sequencing was PBMCs from the stem cell graft donor, taken from the stem cell graft. The sequence came from a human donor who donated a stem cell graft to a child with SCID. This CDR3 reads CASSQGGLAGRTGELFF. The CDR3 DNA reads as TGTGCCAGCAGCCAAGGGGGACTAGCGGGACGCACCGGGGAGCTGTTTTTT.